These 3 T cell receptor beta chains came from one sample sequenced in a study of blood T cell repertoires in COVID-19. Libraries were prepared by immunoSEQ multiplex PCR; TCRdb keeps only in-frame clonotypes and omits some of them. The data show about 220,000 clones, with under 90% seen just once and 3% to 4% held by the top ten. Specimen: peripheral blood. These receptors came from a woman of 80 years or more with acute or convalescent COVID-19.

The rearrangement links TRBV24-1 to TRBJ2-3; no reliable D call. The CDR3 has 16 residues. V was pared by 3 bases and J by 2 bases, with 14 bases between. CDR1 is KGHDR and CDR2 is SFDVKD in the germline V gene. The CDR3 spells CATSDPSTVPTDTQYF. The CDR3 nucleotides read TGTGCCACCAGTGATCCGTCTACAGTACCCACAGATACGCAGTATTTT.

The chain links TRBV2 to TRBJ1-2; TRBD1 is a possible D gene (5 bases). Deletions cut 7 bases from V and 2 bases from J, with 17 bases between. This CDR3 spans 15 amino acids. Germline V lookup: CDR1 SNHLY, CDR2 FYNNEI. The CDR3 sequence is CASTTEGGGNYGYTF. The CDR3 DNA reads as TGTGCCAGCACCACAGAGGGTGGGGGGAACTATGGCTACACCTTC. The full variable domain, completed using reference TRBV2 and TRBJ1-2, is EPEVTQTPSHQVTQMGQEVILRCVPISNHLYFYWYRQILGQKVEFLVSFYNNEISEKSEIFDDQFSVERPDGSNFTLKIRSTKLEDSAMYFCASTTEGGGNYGYTFGSGTRLTVV.

The rearrangement joins TRBV9 to TRBJ1-2; TRBD1 aligns across 7 bases. The trim removed 0 bases at V and 1 base at J, leaving 0 bases unmatched. CDR3 size: 14 residues. The germline gives CDR1 SGDLS, CDR2 YYNGEE. The CDR3: CASSVGDSNYGYTF. CDR3 DNA sequence: TGTGCCAGCAGCGTAGGGGACAGTAACTATGGCTACACCTTC.